A selection of T cell receptor beta chains follows, all from one sample in a study of blood T cell repertoires in COVID-19. Libraries were prepared by immunoSEQ multiplex PCR; TCRdb keeps only in-frame clonotypes and omits some of them. The sample contains about half a million clones, about 85% of which appear only once. Source material: PBMCs or T cells enriched from blood (not recorded which). The receptors derive from a woman aged 60-70 years who had recovered from COVID-19. The CDR3 runs from the conserved cysteine through the conserved F or W. Fields, in order: J gene, V gene, clone size, D gene, CDR3 protein, CDR3 DNA. The D gene is left open where the match is weak. Clone size is stated in some rows and not others, as once, few, many or a class when expanded.

TRBJ1-1 | TRBV12-2 | NA | NA | CASRFPRGWAFF | TGTGCAAGTCGTTTTCCGCGTGGTTGGGCTTTCTTT
TRBJ2-3 | TRBV18 | NA | NA | CASSPVAGPSTDTQYF | TGTGCCAGCTCACCGGTGGCAGGGCCGAGCACAGATACGCAGTATTTT
TRBJ2-2 | TRBV24-1 | NA | TRBD1 | CATIRGRQGGGTGELFF | TGTGCCACCATCCGTGGGAGACAGGGCGGTGGAACCGGGGAGCTGTTTTTT
TRBJ1-4 | TRBV19 | NA | NA | CASSTGLFGEKLFF | TGTGCCAGTAGCACAGGTCTTTTTGGAGAAAAACTGTTTTTT
TRBJ1-5 | TRBV7-2 | NA | TRBD1 | CASSADRGNQPQHF | TGTGCCAGCAGCGCGGACAGGGGCAATCAGCCCCAGCATTTT
TRBJ2-1 | TRBV6-5 | NA | TRBD2 | CASSPRRGGPHEQFF | TGTGCCAGCAGCCCCAGGCGGGGGGGGCCTCATGAGCAGTTCTTC
TRBJ2-1 | TRBV5-1 | NA | TRBD2 | CASSSGTSEYEQFF | TGCGCCAGCAGCTCCGGGACTAGCGAGTATGAGCAGTTCTTC
TRBJ2-3 | TRBV11-3 | NA | TRBD1 | CASSFGDRGPGDTQYF | TGTGCCAGCAGCTTCGGAGACAGGGGCCCTGGAGATACGCAGTATTTT
TRBJ2-1 | TRBV7-8 | NA | TRBD2 | CASSLAMVGAGVHNEQFF | TGTGCCAGCAGCTTAGCGATGGTGGGAGCGGGGGTGCACAATGAGCAGTTCTTC
TRBJ1-2 | TRBV2 | few | NA | CASSSQGVYGYTF | TGTGCCAGCAGTTCACAGGGAGTCTATGGCTACACCTTC
TRBJ1-1 | TRBV29-1 | NA | NA | CSVGVGAQGTEAFF | TGCAGCGTTGGTGTTGGCGCACAGGGCACTGAAGCTTTCTTT
TRBJ2-1 | TRBV10-3 | NA | TRBD2 | CAIRASGGLYNEQFF | TGTGCCATCAGGGCTAGCGGGGGGCTCTACAATGAGCAGTTCTTC
TRBJ1-2 | TRBV10-3 | NA | TRBD1 | CATRQGTSYGYTF | TGTGCCACCAGACAGGGAACCTCCTATGGCTACACCTTC
TRBJ2-5 | TRBV5-1 | NA | NA | CASSLVQGSDQETQYF | TGCGCCAGCAGCTTGGTCCAGGGTAGTGACCAAGAGACCCAGTACTTC
TRBJ1-3 | TRBV4-1 | NA | NA | CASSQVEGPSSGNTIYF | TGCGCCAGCAGCCAAGTGGAGGGACCGTCCTCTGGAAACACCATATATTTT
TRBJ1-1 | TRBV5-4 | once | TRBD1 | CASSPMTGDNTEAFF | TGTGCCAGCAGCCCGATGACAGGGGATAACACTGAAGCTTTCTTT
TRBJ2-3 | TRBV5-1 | once | NA | CASSLVGVDTQYF | TGCGCCAGCAGCTTGGTCGGGGTAGATACGCAGTATTTT
TRBJ1-1 | TRBV12-3/TRBV12-4 | NA | NA | CASSFLPNTEAFF | TGTGCCAGCAGTTTCCTCCCTAACACTGAAGCTTTCTTT
TRBJ1-2 | TRBV7-9 | NA | NA | CASSPDRLYGYTF | TGTGCCAGCAGCCCTGACAGGCTCTATGGCTACACCTTC
TRBJ1-5 | TRBV6-5 | NA | NA | CAGGVQPQHF | TGTGCGGGGGGGGTTCAGCCCCAGCATTTT
TRBJ1-2 | TRBV19 | NA | NA | CATGGGNYGYTF | TGTGCCACCGGTGGAGGGAACTATGGCTACACCTTC
TRBJ2-1 | TRBV5-1 | NA | NA | CASSLQGHQNEQFF | TGCGCCAGCAGCTTGCAGGGTCACCAAAATGAGCAGTTCTTC
TRBJ1-2 | TRBV6-5 | once | NA | CASSYSKGTTNYGYTF | TGTGCCAGCAGTTACTCGAAAGGGACAACTAACTATGGCTACACCTTC
TRBJ1-5 | TRBV5-1 | NA | TRBD1 | CASSIQGAQGQPQHF | TGCGCCAGCAGCATACAGGGGGCGCAGGGACAGCCCCAGCATTTT
TRBJ2-1 | TRBV7-2 | NA | TRBD2 | CASSYTSGGNNEQFF | TGTGCCAGCAGCTATACTAGCGGGGGGAATAATGAGCAGTTCTTC
TRBJ2-7 | TRBV3-1/TRBV3-2 | NA | NA | CASSQVLAPGQEQYF | TGTGCCAGCAGCCAAGTCCTAGCGCCTGGGCAGGAGCAGTACTTC
TRBJ1-1 | TRBV5-6 | NA | TRBD1 | CASSLGQGGTEAFF | TGTGCCAGCAGCCTGGGACAGGGTGGCACTGAAGCTTTCTTT
TRBJ2-1 | TRBV18 | NA | TRBD1 | CASSQQGGNEQFF | TGTGCCAGCTCACAACAGGGGGGAAATGAGCAGTTCTTC
TRBJ1-5 | TRBV9 | NA | TRBD1 | CASSVGQGGQPQHF | TGTGCCAGCAGCGTAGGACAGGGTGGCCAGCCCCAGCATTTT
TRBJ2-1 | TRBV18 | NA | TRBD1 | CASSRNRGQYNEQFF | TGTGCCAGCTCACGGAACAGGGGACAATACAATGAGCAGTTCTTC
TRBJ2-2 | TRBV7-5 | few | NA | CARSLRLRNTGELFF | TGTGCCAGAAGCTTGAGGCTTAGGAACACCGGGGAGCTGTTTTTT
TRBJ2-3 | TRBV13 | few | TRBD2 | CASSSDLAGGRDTQYF | TGTGCCAGCAGCTCCGATCTAGCGGGGGGGCGAGATACGCAGTATTTT